The 15 T cell receptor beta chains below were found in one sample sequenced in a study of CD8+ T cells in alopecia areata. As for treatment: oral pan-JAK inhibitor, 5-10 mg twice daily. RNA, once extracted, was reverse transcribed into cDNA for use as the sequencing template. The repertoire was sequenced with immunoSEQ multiplex PCR; TCRdb's copy has only in-frame clones and lacks some. Of around 270,000 clones in the sample, roughly 64% were seen once. This specimen was CD4+ T cells sorted from blood, taken at week 24, from a patient treated with tofacitinib. All receptors derive from a human donor with alopecia areata.

This clone occurred a few times. V gene TRBV19 combines with J gene TRBJ2-7, with D hard to call. CDR1 and CDR2 from the germline V gene are LNHDA and SQIVND (reference sequence). Trimming cost V 0 bases and J 3 bases, with 3 bases left between them. The CDR3 consists of 12 residues. The CDR3 DNA is TGTGCCAGTAGTATAGAGGGCTACGAGCAGTACTTC. Its protein is CASSIEGYEQYF.

The chain joins TRBV5-6 to TRBJ2-4; unclear D gene. The V end was cut by 4 bases, the J end by 8 bases, with 13 bases between. CDR1 SGHDT and CDR2 YYEEEE come from the germline V gene. The CDR3 is 13 residues long. The CDR3 DNA sequence: TGTGCCAGCAGCCGCGGCCGCTGGGACATTCAGTACTTC. It encodes CASSRGRWDIQYF. The full variable domain, completed using reference TRBV5-6 and TRBJ2-4, is DAGVTQSPTHLIKTRGQQVTLRCSPKSGHDTVSWYQQALGQGPQFIFQYYEEEERQRGNFPDRFSGHQFPNYSSELNVNALLLGDSALYLCASSRGRWDIQYFGAGTRLSVL.

This clone was seen only a few times. The gene calls are TRBV18 and TRBJ2-3, with no clear D. Trimming cost V 1 base and J 6 bases, with 8 bases left between them. Germline V lookup: CDR1 KGHSH, CDR2 LQKENI. CDR3 length equals 13 residues. CDR3 nucleotide sequence: TGTGCCAGCTCACCACGGCCGCGGGATACGCAGTATTTT. Protein product: CASSPRPRDTQYF.

Points on this clone: Mismatch with germline at one junction end may stem from a read error. The chain links TRBV28 to TRBJ2-5; TRBD2 matches at 8 bases. CDR3 size: 15 residues. The germline V gene has CDR1 MDHEN and CDR2 SYDVKM. CDR3 sequence reads: CASSGGSWPQEAQYF. In nucleotides, the CDR3 is TGTGCCAGCTCGGGGGGGAGTTGGCCCCAAGAGGCCCAGTACTTC.

This clone occurred a few times. V and J are TRBV7-6 and TRBJ2-5, with 8 bases lining up with TRBD1. Germline V gene sequence: CDR1 SGHVS, CDR2 FNYEAQ. Germline trimming cut 6 bases from V and 3 bases from J; bases unmatched to any gene: 3. The length of the CDR3 is 13 residues. Here the CDR3 DNA reads TGTGCCAGCAGACAGACAGGGGAAGAGACCCAGTACTTC. It specifies CASRQTGEETQYF.

The chain uses TRBV7-2 and TRBJ2-1, with D unresolved. The length of the CDR3 is 12 residues. The germline gives CDR1 SGHTA, CDR2 FQGNSA. V was pared by 2 bases and J by 6 bases, with 5 bases between. CDR3 in amino acids: CASSLWGNEQFF. CDR3 nucleotides: TGTGCCAGCAGCTTATGGGGCAATGAGCAGTTCTTC. Combining the CDR3 with reference TRBV7-2 and TRBJ2-1 gives the whole variable domain GAGVSQSPSNKVTEKGKDVELRCDPISGHTALYWYRQSLGQGLEFLIYFQGNSAPDKSGLPSDRFSAERTGGSVSTLTIQRTQQEDSAVYLCASSLWGNEQFFGPGTRLTVL.

This clone was detected only a few times. The rearrangement joins TRBV28 to TRBJ1-2; D remains ambiguous. V lost 6 bases, J lost 5 bases, and 19 bases lay in between. This CDR3 has 15 residues. CDR1 is MDHEN and CDR2 is SYDVKM in the germline V gene. The CDR3 reads CASSLWTARGYGYTF. The CDR3 DNA reads as TGTGCCAGCAGCCTCTGGACCGCCCGCGGGTATGGCTACACCTTC.

The table lists this clone with a few counts. The J gene is TRBJ2-6, the V gene TRBV7-9, with TRBD2 as a possible D gene (6 bases). V was shortened by 1 base and J by 9 bases, with 10 bases between the two germline ends. The CDR3 spans 14 residues. Looked up from germline, CDR1 is SEHNR and CDR2 is FQNEAQ (reference sequence). CDR3 residues: CASSLVWRGNVLTF. The CDR3 bases are TGTGCCAGCAGCTTAGTCTGGAGGGGCAACGTCCTGACTTTC.

The V gene is TRBV29-1, the J gene TRBJ1-5; D possibly corresponds to TRBD1 (5 bases). The length of the CDR3 is 13 residues. Trimming removed 4 bases at V and 5 bases at J, with 12 bases between. Per the germline V gene, CDR1 is SQVTM and CDR2 is ANQGSEA. CDR3 loop: CSVVSEGHQPQHF. The CDR3 DNA is TGCAGCGTTGTGTCGGAGGGACATCAGCCCCAGCATTTT.

CDR3 in DNA: TGTGCCAGCAGTGAAGACAGGGGCGGCTACACCTTC. Translation: CASSEDRGGYTF. This rearrangement joins TRBV2 to TRBJ1-2, with TRBD1 matching 7 bases. The CDR3 consists of 12 residues. CDR1 and CDR2 (germline): SNHLY, FYNNEI. Trimming at V came to 1 base and at J to 8 bases, leaving 1 base not matched to a gene.

The chain employs TRBV28 and TRBJ2-5; D call uncertain. The CDR3 spans 13 residues. The germline gives CDR1 MDHEN, CDR2 SYDVKM. Trimming left V 10 bases short and J 2 bases short, with 14 bases between. This CDR3 reads CAIASGWQETQYF. The CDR3 nucleotides read TGTGCCATCGCCAGTGGGTGGCAAGAGACCCAGTACTTC.

The chain combines TRBV6-1 with TRBJ1-2; 7 bases are shared with TRBD1. The CDR3 loop spans 14 amino acids. The V gene end was trimmed by 6 bases and the J gene end by 2 bases; junction bases not matched to a gene: 6. The V gene's germline CDR1 is MNHNS and CDR2 SASEGT. The CDR3 DNA follows: TGTGCCAGCAGGGGGGGACAGCTCAACTATGGCTACACCTTC. Its protein product is CASRGGQLNYGYTF.

This clone was seen a single time. The chain joins TRBV7-6 to TRBJ2-6; 8 positions match TRBD1. V was clipped by 1 base and J by 1 base; unmatched bases: 9. The CDR3 length is 19 residues. Germline V CDR1 and CDR2: SGHVS, FNYEAQ. CDR3 region: CASSLVLRDRLSGANVLTF. For the CDR3, the DNA is TGTGCCAGCAGCTTAGTTCTCCGGGACAGGTTGTCTGGGGCCAACGTCCTGACTTTC.

This clone was counted only a few times. This chain uses TRBV2 with TRBJ1-6; no clear D. The V end was cut by 3 bases, the J end by 6 bases, with 12 bases between. Per the germline V gene, CDR1 is SNHLY and CDR2 is FYNNEI. This CDR3 contains 15 residues. CDR3 in amino acids: CASSEVRPGNSPLHF. The CDR3 region has the DNA TGTGCCAGCAGTGAGGTCCGACCGGGTAATTCACCCCTCCACTTT.

This chain links TRBV5-1 with TRBJ1-3, with D possibly TRBD1 on 6 matching bases. There are 16 residues in the CDR3. Germline V gene sequence: CDR1 SGHRS, CDR2 YFSETQ. The ends were cut back, 4 bases at V and 1 base at J, with 15 bases in the middle. The CDR3 nucleotides are TGCGCCAGCAGCCGGACGGGGGCTGAGTCTGGAAACACCATATATTTT. Amino acids: CASSRTGAESGNTIYF.